Here is one T cell receptor (beta chain) with its context. TCRdb derives one entry per CDR3 protein from the 5' RACE reads, leaving out DNA. The data show hundreds of thousands of distinct CDR3 sequences, and the top ten clones hold about 4.2%. Germline CDR1 SGHTA, CDR2 FQGNSA. CDR3 length equals 14 residues. The data were obtained in a study of T cells expressing NK-cell markers. Source material: blood T cells: a sorted CD56 or NKG2C T cell subset, CD4+ or CD8+ T cells, or bulk PBMC T cells (not recorded which). This TCR came from a woman between 18 and 70 years old in good health. J is TRBJ2-5 and V is TRBV7-2. The CDR3 sequence is CASRSTRYQETQYF. Looking up the rest from reference TRBV7-2 and TRBJ2-5 gives the full variable domain: GAGVSQSPSNKVTEKGKDVELRCDPISGHTALYWYRQSLGQGLEFLIYFQGNSAPDKSGLPSDRFSAERTGGSVSTLTIQRTQQEDSAVYLCASRSTRYQETQYFGPGTRLLVL.